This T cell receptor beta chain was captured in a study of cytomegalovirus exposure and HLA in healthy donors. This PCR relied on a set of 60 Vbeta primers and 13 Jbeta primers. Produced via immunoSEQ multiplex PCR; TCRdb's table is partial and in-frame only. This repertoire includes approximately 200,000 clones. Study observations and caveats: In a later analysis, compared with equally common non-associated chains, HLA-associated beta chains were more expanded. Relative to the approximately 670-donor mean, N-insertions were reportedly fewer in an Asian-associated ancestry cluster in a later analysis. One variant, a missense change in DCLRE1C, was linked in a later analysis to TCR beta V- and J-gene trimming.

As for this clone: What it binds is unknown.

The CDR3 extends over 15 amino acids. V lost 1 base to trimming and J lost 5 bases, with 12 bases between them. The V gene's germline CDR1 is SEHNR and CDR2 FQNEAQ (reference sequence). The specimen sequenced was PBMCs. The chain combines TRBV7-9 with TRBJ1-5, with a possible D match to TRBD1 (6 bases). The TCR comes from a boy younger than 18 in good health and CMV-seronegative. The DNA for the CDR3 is TGTGCCAGCAGCTTAGATGGGACATGGGATCAGCCCCAGCATTTT. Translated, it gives CASSLDGTWDQPQHF.